This record covers a single TCR beta chain. Its antigen is unknown. The CDR3 has 12 amino acids. Germline V CDR1 and CDR2: SGHNT, YYREEE (reference sequence). V lost 3 bases to trimming and J lost 8 bases, with 11 bases between them. Patients who had autoimmune disease history or got systemic immunosuppression were left out. Blood sampling took place at baseline, cycle 4 day 1, and cycle 7 day 1. This sample was taken from a study of OX40 agonist ivuxolimab in advanced cancers. General study points: CD8+ T cells (on average) carried more expanded clones than CD4+ T cells. Nonresponders, in some cases, also had low normalized T-cell clonal expansion.

Here immunoSEQ multiplex PCR was the method, and the copy in TCRdb shows in-frame clones only, minus some. Here the sample spans tens of thousands of clones, over 80% being singletons. The source material was CD4+ or CD8+ T cells sorted from blood, sampled in a trial of the OX40 agonist ivuxolimab. The chain carries TRBV5-4 and TRBJ1-1; D call uncertain. The origin of this receptor is an adult with an advanced solid tumor such as melanoma, head and neck, liver or kidney cancer. CDR3 loop: CASSSNRAEAFF. CDR3 in DNA: TGTGCCAGCAGCTCCAACCGGGCCGAAGCTTTCTTT.